The 8 T cell receptor beta chains below were found in one sample sequenced in a study of chemoradiotherapy in HPV16-positive cancers (dated by TCRdb to between 2021 and 2022). Library preparation used the immunoSEQ multiplex PCR assay. TCRdb took this table from immuneACCESS and kept in-frame rearrangements with V and J called. Such tables lack part of the clones; where checked against another copy, unresolved V genes explain under half of the gap, and the rest is unexplained. For this sample the table gives roughly 21,000 clones, of which about 87% were detected only once. The top ten clonotypes cover roughly 2.4% of the sample. The sequencing here drew on blood, taken from a patient who underwent chemoradiotherapy. These receptor sequences come from a human donor with HPV-associated anogenital cancer.

This chain links TRBV9 with TRBJ1-2; TRBD1 might be the D (5 bases). Germline loops: CDR1 SGDLS, CDR2 YYNGEE. The CDR3 loop spans 14 amino acids. Trimming left V 0 bases short and J 8 bases short, with 14 bases between. The CDR3 region is CASSVADKGLGYTF. CDR3 DNA sequence: TGTGCCAGCAGCGTAGCGGACAAGGGGCTCGGCTACACCTTC. Based on the CDR3 plus reference TRBV9 and TRBJ1-2, the full variable domain is DSGVTQTPKHLITATGQRVTLRCSPRSGDLSVYWYQQSLDQGLQFLIQYYNGEERAKGNILERFSAQQFPDLHSELNLSSLELGDSALYFCASSVADKGLGYTFGSGTRLTVV.

The CDR3 here is CASSEFTSGYNEQFF. CDR3 coding DNA: TGTGCCAGCAGTGAGTTTACTAGCGGGTACAATGAGCAGTTCTTC. This chain links TRBV2 with TRBJ2-1; 9 positions agree with TRBD2. From germline, CDR1 is SNHLY and CDR2 FYNNEI. The CDR3 contains 15 residues. Unmatched junction bases numbered 4, after V lost 3 bases and J lost 4 bases.

V and J are TRBV5-6 and TRBJ2-5, with 7 bases fitting TRBD2. The V and J ends lost 2 bases and 4 bases, in that order; junction bases with no gene match: 2. The CDR3 totals 13 residues. In germline, CDR1 is SGHDT, CDR2 YYEEEE. CDR3 in DNA: TGTGCCAGCAGCTTTTCTAGCGGAGAGACCCAGTACTTC. It codes for CASSFSSGETQYF.

The chain uses TRBV2 and TRBJ2-3; TRBD2 matches 12 bases. The ends lost 6 bases at V and 0 bases at J; junction bases unmatched: 7. The V gene's germline CDR1 is SNHLY and CDR2 FYNNEI. CDR3 size: 17 residues. The CDR3 nucleotides are TGTGCCAGCAGCGGCAGGACTAGCGGGGCGAGCACAGATACGCAGTATTTT. It codes for CASSGRTSGASTDTQYF.

The chain recombines TRBV5-1 with TRBJ2-1; 8 bases match TRBD2. Germline trimming cut 0 bases from V and 10 bases from J; bases unmatched to any gene: 12. Germline V gene sequence: CDR1 SGHRS, CDR2 YFSETQ. The CDR3 length is 16 residues. The CDR3 sequence is CASSLAPGTSFREQFF. Here the CDR3 DNA reads TGCGCCAGCAGCTTGGCACCGGGGACTAGTTTCAGGGAGCAGTTCTTC.

The CDR3 DNA sequence: TGTGCCAGCAGCTTAGAAGGCCGGCCCCAACTCGGTTCCGGAAACACCATATATTTT. It translates to CASSLEGRPQLGSGNTIYF. This sequence joins TRBV7-2 and TRBJ1-3; no clear D. The CDR3 is made up of 19 amino acids. Germline loops: CDR1 SGHTA, CDR2 FQGNSA. V lost 1 base, J lost 4 bases, and 23 bases lay in between.

The chain carries TRBV6-4 and TRBJ2-1; D call uncertain. CDR1 and CDR2 from the germline V gene are MRHNA and SNTAGT. The CDR3 has 13 residues. The ends were cut back, 0 bases at V and 8 bases at J, with 8 bases in the middle. CDR3 sequence: CASSDSRLDEQFF. The CDR3 DNA reads as TGTGCCAGCAGTGACTCTAGGTTGGATGAGCAGTTCTTC.

The chain uses TRBV6-1 and TRBJ1-2, with a weak D call TRBD1 (5 bases). The V end lost 0 bases, the J end lost 7 bases, and 18 bases lay between the germline ends. From germline, CDR1 is MNHNS and CDR2 SASEGT. The CDR3 totals 16 residues. CDR3 DNA: TGTGCCAGCAGTGAAGCGATGAGGCAGGGTGGGAGTGGCTACACCTTC. Its translation: CASSEAMRQGGSGYTF.